The TCR beta chain described here comes from a study of regulatory T cells in long-lasting Graves disease. Building of the TCR beta libraries involved iRepertoire HTBI primers and Arm-PCR of CDR3 regions. MiXCR was run by TCRdb on the multiplex PCR reads, yielding one entry per CDR3 protein. The table records fewer than 550,000 distinct CDR3 sequences, around 15% of them present only once. Germline CDR1 reads SEHNR; CDR2 reads FQNEAQ (reference sequence). V lost 1 base and J 4 bases, leaving 11 bases between the germline ends. The CDR3 covers 14 residues. Regarding the study as a whole: TRBV28, TRBJ1-2 and TRBJ2-5 emerged as the favored segments in persistent disease.

This clonotype was seen a few times. Its antigen is not identified. The time point here: newly diagnosed GD, antithyroid drugs for less than 3 months. Researchers made the TCR library from RNA that was extracted from PBMCs. Collection of peripheral blood (approximately 9 milliliters) was done using EDTA tubes. This same sample was also taken into another study, of T cells in Graves' hyperthyroidism and ophthalmopathy.

This clonotype originated in a woman aged 35 to 59 with Graves disease. V is TRBV7-9 and J is TRBJ2-7, with D unclear. The source was peripheral blood mononuclear cells (PBMCs), collected at new diagnosis, from a patient treated with antithyroid drugs. The CDR3 loop is CASSLGSERYEQYF. Written as DNA, the CDR3 is TGTGCCAGCAGCTTAGGGAGCGAGCGATACGAGCAGTACTTC.